The 27 T cell receptor beta chains listed next were all sequenced from one sample in a study of T cells in Graves' hyperthyroidism and ophthalmopathy. The source material, RNA transcripts, was used to amplify TCR beta CDR3 regions. The primer set for the first-round RT-PCR of the TCR CDR3 was HTBI. TCRdb reprocessed the multiplex PCR reads via MiXCR and lists one record per CDR3 protein. The sample carries under 300,000 distinct CDR3 sequences, around a quarter recorded once. Sequenced input: blood. The receptor set was obtained from a man between 40 and 49 years old with Graves' hyperthyroidism that later progressed to Graves' ophthalmopathy.

This chain connects TRBV18 to TRBJ2-1; D not resolved. Deletions cut 3 bases from V and 4 bases from J, with 7 bases between. The CDR3 has 13 amino acids. The germline V gene encodes CDR1 KGHSH and CDR2 LQKENI. CDR3 sequence (DNA): TGTGCCAGCTCACCGGCACCTTACAATGAGCAGTTCTTC. Protein product: CASSPAPYNEQFF.

This clonotype was recorded many times. The CDR3 region has the DNA TGTGCCAGCAGGTTGACAGGGACCTACGAGCAGTACTTC. Translated: CASRLTGTYEQYF. The rearrangement uses TRBV6-5 and TRBJ2-7, with 7 bases matching TRBD1. J gave up 2 bases and V 6 bases, and 4 bases lay outside the gene matches. Germline assignment: CDR1 MNHEY and CDR2 SVGAGI. CDR3 length: 13 residues.

This clonotype was found many times. CDR3 region: CASSLGTSGATDTQYF. The DNA for the CDR3 is TGCGCCAGCAGCTTGGGCACTAGCGGGGCGACAGATACGCAGTATTTT. V usage is TRBV5-1 and J usage is TRBJ2-3; 10 nucleotides agree with TRBD2. Germline CDR1 SGHRS, CDR2 YFSETQ. After removal of 0 bases from V and 3 bases from J, the junction contained 4 bases not matched to a gene. The CDR3 spans 16 residues.

This clonotype was seen ten or more times. The chain links TRBV6-5 to TRBJ2-2, with D unclear. Germline V gene sequence: CDR1 MNHEY, CDR2 SVGAGI. This CDR3 has 15 residues. Trimming removed 0 bases at V and 6 bases at J, with 11 bases between. The CDR3 nucleotides are TGTGCCAGCAGTTACTCGACAAGGGCTCCCGGGGAGCTGTTTTTT. Protein: CASSYSTRAPGELFF.

This clonotype was recorded at least ten times. The chain uses TRBV24-1 and TRBJ2-5; the match to TRBD1 covers 7 bases. Germline V gives CDR1 KGHDR, CDR2 SFDVKD. Trimming took 3 bases from V and 3 from J; bases not matched to a gene: 6. This CDR3 is 15 amino acids long. DNA of the CDR3: TGTGCCACCAGTGATCCGTCACAGGGGAAAGAGACCCAGTACTTC. The encoded protein is CATSDPSQGKETQYF.

In its sample, this clonotype was seen many times. The rearrangement links TRBV19 to TRBJ2-5, with TRBD2 matching 7 bases. Per the germline V gene, CDR1 is LNHDA and CDR2 is SQIVND (reference sequence). V shed 1 base, J shed 1 base, and the junction held 3 bases outside the gene matches. The CDR3 runs 15 residues. CDR3 DNA sequence: TGTGCCAGTAGTATAGGCGGGAGCCTCCAAGAGACCCAGTACTTC. Amino acids: CASSIGGSLQETQYF.

This clonotype occurred many times. The chain is built from TRBV28 and TRBJ2-5; a weak D match, TRBD1 (5 bases). Germline V CDR1 and CDR2: MDHEN, SYDVKM. The V gene lost 4 bases and the J gene lost 5 bases, with 14 bases spanning the gap. The CDR3 runs 14 residues. The CDR3 region is CASSSGSLGETQYF. Here the CDR3 DNA reads TGTGCCAGCAGTTCAGGGTCCCTGGGGGAGACCCAGTACTTC. Full variable domain (missing parts from reference TRBV28 and TRBJ2-5): DVKVTQSSRYLVKRTGEKVFLECVQDMDHENMFWYRQDPGLGLRLIYFSYDVKMKEKGDIPEGYSVSREKKERFSLILESASTNQTSMYLCASSSGSLGETQYFGPGTRLLVL.

This clonotype was seen at least ten times. The chain is built from TRBV7-6 and TRBJ2-5, with a tentative D call TRBD2 (6 bases). CDR3 length equals 14 residues. The V end was cut by 1 base, the J end by 5 bases, with 11 bases between. The germline V gene has CDR1 SGHVS and CDR2 FNYEAQ. DNA for the CDR3: TGTGCCAGCAGCTTAGGCGGGGTTGGGGAGACCCAGTACTTC. It yields the protein CASSLGGVGETQYF.

This clonotype was picked up a small number of times. The chain uses TRBV7-9 and TRBJ2-5, with 7 nucleotides matching TRBD1. CDR3 size: 16 residues. Unmatched junction bases numbered 11, after V lost 6 bases and J lost 1 base. Germline V gene sequence: CDR1 SEHNR, CDR2 FQNEAQ (reference sequence). The CDR3 reads CASSFNNRGFQETQYF. CDR3 DNA: TGTGCCAGCAGTTTCAACAACAGGGGTTTCCAAGAGACCCAGTACTTC. Combining the CDR3 with reference TRBV7-9 and TRBJ2-5 gives the whole variable domain DTGVSQNPRHKITKRGQNVTFRCDPISEHNRLYWYRQTLGQGPEFLTYFQNEAQLEKSRLLSDRFSAERPKGSFSTLEIQRTEQGDSAMYLCASSFNNRGFQETQYFGPGTRLLVL.

The table lists this clonotype with many counts. J is TRBJ2-7 and V is TRBV24-1; weak D call: TRBD1 (5 bases). Trimming removed 3 bases at V and 2 bases at J, with 13 bases between. Per the germline V gene, CDR1 is KGHDR and CDR2 is SFDVKD. This CDR3 is built from 15 residues. DNA for the CDR3: TGTGCCACCAGTGATCCGGCCAGGGCGCCCTACGAGCAGTACTTC. Encoded protein: CATSDPARAPYEQYF.

This clonotype was seen ten or more times. CDR3 sequence reads: CASSLTGTSYEQYF. The CDR3 DNA reads as TGTGCCAGCTCACTAACAGGGACTTCCTACGAGCAGTACTTC. The rearrangement joins TRBV18 to TRBJ2-7; D assignment may be TRBD1 or TRBD2 (6 bases each). The germline CDR1 and CDR2 sequences are KGHSH and LQKENI. The ends were cut back, 4 bases at V and 1 base at J, with 11 bases in the middle. The CDR3 consists of 14 residues.

The chain combines TRBV20-1 with TRBJ2-4; D gene unclear. Trimming stripped 3 bases from V and 0 bases from J, with 6 bases between. This CDR3 contains 13 residues. Germline-derived CDR1 and CDR2 are DFQATT and SNEGSKA (reference sequence). The CDR3 DNA is TGCAGTGCTAGGTCGCTAGCCAAAAACATTCAGTACTTC. Translated: CSARSLAKNIQYF.

This chain joins TRBV7-3 and TRBJ2-7; 11 bases agree with TRBD1. J was trimmed by 6 bases and V by 5 bases; bases with no gene match: 9. The CDR3 spans 15 residues. From germline, CDR1 is SGHTA and CDR2 FQGTGA. The CDR3 sequence: CASSKVAGQGVEQYF. The CDR3 coding sequence is TGTGCCAGCAGCAAGGTCGCGGGACAGGGGGTCGAGCAGTACTTC.

The table lists this clonotype with many counts. This chain joins TRBV29-1 and TRBJ2-5; 9 bases are a match to TRBD1. This CDR3 contains 14 residues. Unmatched junction bases numbered 11, after V lost 7 bases and J lost 5 bases. Germline values: CDR1 SQVTM, CDR2 ANQGSEA. CDR3 sequence reads: CSARTGEVYETQYF. DNA for the CDR3: TGCAGCGCCAGGACAGGGGAAGTTTACGAGACCCAGTACTTC.

This clonotype appeared many times. The chain has TRBV14 and TRBJ2-7; tentative D call: TRBD2 (7 bases). Trimming took 3 bases from V and 0 from J, leaving 18 bases between them. Germline V gives CDR1 SGHDN, CDR2 FVKESK. CDR3 length: 17 residues. CDR3 coding DNA: TGTGCCAGCAGCCAGGTGGGGGGGCCCCTCTACTCCTACGAGCAGTACTTC. Its translation is CASSQVGGPLYSYEQYF.

The genes are TRBV28 and TRBJ2-7, with TRBD1 as a possible D gene (6 bases). V dropped 5 bases and J dropped 9 bases, with 32 bases sitting between them. Germline V gene lookup returns CDR1 MDHEN and CDR2 SYDVKM. CDR3 length: 18 residues. CDR3 in amino acids: CASSPITTLGASPWGQYF. The CDR3 DNA is TGTGCCAGCAGTCCTATAACGACCCTGGGGGCCTCTCCGTGGGGGCAGTACTTC.

This clonotype was found a few times. The gene calls are TRBV12-3 or TRBV12-4 and TRBJ2-5; D perhaps matches TRBD1 (7 bases). V was clipped by 8 bases and J by 4 bases, with 17 bases between them. This CDR3 has 14 residues. This CDR3 reads CASHGDQGGETQYF. The CDR3 region has the DNA TGTGCCAGCCACGGGGACCAGGGGGGAGAGACCCAGTACTTC.

This clonotype was counted at least ten times. A much larger clone lies one base from this, so it may be a read error. The rearrangement links TRBV7-9 to TRBJ2-2, with D possibly being TRBD1 (5 bases). V lost 2 bases and J 2 bases, leaving 9 bases between the germline ends. Germline CDR1 reads SEHNR; CDR2 reads FQNEAQ (reference sequence). The CDR3 spans 15 residues. This CDR3 is CASSLRQTNTGELFF. DNA of the CDR3: TGTGCCAGCAGCTTAAGACAGACCAACACCGGGGAGCTGTTTTTT. Filled out from reference TRBV7-9 and TRBJ2-2, the complete variable domain reads DTGVSQNPRHKITKRGQNVTFRCDPISEHNRLYWYRQTLGQGPEFLTYFQNEAQLEKSRLLSDRFSAERPKGSFSTLEIQRTEQGDSAMYLCASSLRQTNTGELFFGEGSRLTVL.

This clonotype was observed at least ten times. This chain joins TRBV20-1 and TRBJ2-2; D is perhaps TRBD2 (6 bases). Germline loops: CDR1 DFQATT, CDR2 SNEGSKA (reference sequence). This CDR3 spans 13 amino acids. The V end was cut by 3 bases, the J end by 5 bases, with 10 bases between. DNA of the CDR3: TGCAGTGCTAGTGCGAGCGGGACCGGGGAGCTGTTTTTT. This gives the protein CSASASGTGELFF.

This clonotype was seen repeatedly, ten times or more. The V call is TRBV29-1, the J call TRBJ2-5, with D perhaps TRBD1 or TRBD2 (6 bases each). Trimming stripped 3 bases from V and 1 base from J, with 27 bases between. Germline loops: CDR1 SQVTM, CDR2 ANQGSEA. This CDR3 contains 19 residues. This CDR3 reads CSVDPWEGGGHGVQETQYF. The CDR3 coding sequence is TGCAGCGTTGATCCTTGGGAAGGAGGGGGGCACGGTGTCCAAGAGACCCAGTACTTC.

This clonotype was observed many times. This CDR3 reads CAINRQENQPQHF. CDR3 nucleotide sequence: TGTGCCATAAACAGACAGGAAAATCAGCCCCAGCATTTT. The rearrangement links TRBV10-3 to TRBJ1-5; TRBD1 is a possible D gene (6 bases). The germline CDR1 and CDR2 sequences are ENHRY and SYGVKD. V gave up 9 bases and J gave up 4 bases, with 13 bases separating them. CDR3 size: 13 residues.

This clonotype was seen ten or more times. This chain links TRBV29-1 with TRBJ2-7; tentatively, D is TRBD1 or TRBD2 (5 bases each). In germline, CDR1 is SQVTM, CDR2 ANQGSEA. CDR3 length equals 12 residues. V was trimmed by 6 bases and J by 6 bases, leaving 15 bases between them. The CDR3 loop reads CSVGAGLSEQYF. The CDR3 nucleotides are TGCAGCGTCGGGGCAGGGCTCAGCGAGCAGTACTTC.

This clonotype was seen repeatedly, ten times or more. The chain joins TRBV12-3 or TRBV12-4 to TRBJ2-2, with TRBD2 matching over 13 bases. The CDR3 is 16 amino acids. The ends lost 7 bases at V and 7 bases at J; junction bases unmatched: 9. The CDR3 region is CASKQGTSGIRGELFF. The CDR3 nucleotides are TGTGCCAGCAAGCAGGGGACTAGCGGGATCCGCGGGGAGCTGTTTTTT.

V and J are TRBV25-1 and TRBJ1-2; D ambiguous. This CDR3 is 16 amino acids long. Trimming removed 5 bases from V and 4 bases from J, with 20 bases in between. CDR1 and CDR2 (germline): MGHDK, SYGVNS. In DNA, the CDR3 is TGTGCCAGCAGTATCTCAGGCCGGGCGTCCGGCTATGGCTACACCTTC. Translating it yields CASSISGRASGYGYTF.

The rearrangement links TRBV6-5 to TRBJ1-1; maybe TRBD1 (6 bases). Trimming shortened V by 4 bases and J by 1 base, and 13 bases separated the two germline ends. The CDR3 is 15 residues long. Germline V gene data show CDR1 as MNHEY and CDR2 as SVGAGI. The CDR3 reads CASSSQGGGNTEAFF. CDR3 in DNA: TGTGCCAGCAGTTCCCAAGGGGGTGGGAACACTGAAGCTTTCTTT.

This clonotype was observed many times. The chain uses TRBV30 and TRBJ1-5, with D maybe TRBD1 (5 bases). This CDR3 spans 14 amino acids. Germline CDR1 and CDR2: GTSNPN and SVGIG (reference sequence). V was cut by 4 bases and J by 6 bases, with 16 bases left in between. CDR3 loop: CAWTPGGGGQPQHF. CDR3 nucleotide sequence: TGTGCCTGGACTCCCGGCGGGGGTGGTCAGCCCCAGCATTTT.

The table lists this clonotype with many counts. The gene calls are TRBV4-1 and TRBJ1-3, with TRBD1 as a possible D gene (5 bases). Germline values: CDR1 MGHRA, CDR2 YSYEKL. The CDR3 sequence is 13 residues long. With 8 bases removed from V and 3 bases from J, the gap between germline ends came to 11 bases. The CDR3 coding sequence is TGCGCCAGCTCTTTGGACAATGGAAACACCATATATTTT. Translation gives CASSLDNGNTIYF.